One sample yielded the 6 T cell receptor beta chains listed below, sequenced in a study of blood T cell repertoires in COVID-19. Using immunoSEQ multiplex PCR, the repertoire was profiled, and TCRdb retains in-frame clones only, with some absent. Of around 160,000 clones detected, over 80% appear once; the ten largest clones hold about 6%. Sequences were obtained from peripheral blood. These TCRs come from a man older than 75 with acute or convalescent COVID-19.

Details on this clone: Germline is not matched at one junction end, which may reflect a read error. The CDR3 nucleotides are TGTGCTAGCAGCCCCTGGACTAGCAGCTACAATGAGCAGTTCTTC. It yields the protein CASSPWTSSYNEQFF. The rearrangement uses TRBV7-7 and TRBJ2-1; 8 bases are a match to TRBD2. Per germline, CDR1 SSHAT and CDR2 FNYEAQ (reference sequence). The CDR3 loop spans 15 amino acids. Full variable domain (remainder filled in from reference TRBV7-7 and TRBJ2-1): GAGVSQSPRYKVTKRGQDVTLRCDPISSHATLYWYQQALGQGPEFLTYFNYEAQPDKSGLPSDRFSAERPEGSISTLTIQRTEQRDSAMYRCASSPWTSSYNEQFFGPGTRLTVL.

This chain uses TRBV28 with TRBJ1-1, with D possibly being TRBD1 (5 bases). V dropped 3 bases and J dropped 11 bases, with 10 bases sitting between them. The germline gives CDR1 MDHEN, CDR2 SYDVKM. CDR3 length: 11 amino acids. CDR3 residues: CASSLQGRAFF. The CDR3 nucleotides are TGTGCCAGCAGTTTGCAGGGTCGCGCTTTCTTT.

V is TRBV20-1 and J is TRBJ2-5, with 8 positions matching TRBD2. After removal of 3 bases from V and 5 bases from J, the junction contained 8 bases not matched to a gene. The germline gives CDR1 DFQATT, CDR2 SNEGSKA (reference sequence). The CDR3 covers 14 residues. The CDR3 spells CSASAGREGETQYF. CDR3 bases: TGCAGTGCTAGTGCAGGCCGGGAGGGGGAGACCCAGTACTTC.

The chain couples TRBV11-2 to TRBJ1-3; 9 nucleotides agree with TRBD1. Per germline, CDR1 SGHAT and CDR2 FQNNGV. The CDR3 consists of 16 residues. The J segment lost 3 bases and the V segment lost 3 bases, leaving 6 bases of the junction unmatched. CDR3: CASSLSGQGNGNTIYF. CDR3 in DNA: TGTGCCAGCAGCTTGTCGGGACAGGGAAATGGAAACACCATATATTTT.

This clone showed up just a few times. This chain uses TRBV27 with TRBJ2-7; 10 bases match TRBD1. Germline loops: CDR1 MNHEY, CDR2 SMNVEV (reference sequence). This CDR3 has 14 residues. J gave up 7 bases and V 5 bases, and 8 bases lay outside the gene matches. The CDR3 sequence: CASSPGTGAREQYF. CDR3 bases: TGTGCCAGCAGTCCAGGGACAGGGGCCAGGGAGCAGTACTTC.

The chain uses TRBV3-1 (or the pseudogene TRBV3-2) and TRBJ2-1; the match to TRBD1 covers 9 bases. The V gene's germline CDR1 is LGHDT and CDR2 YNNKEL (reference sequence). There are 14 residues in the CDR3. The J segment lost 6 bases and the V segment lost 3 bases, leaving 3 bases of the junction unmatched. The CDR3 DNA sequence: TGTGCCAGCAGCCAGCAGACAGGGGGCAATGAGCAGTTCTTC. Translation gives CASSQQTGGNEQFF.